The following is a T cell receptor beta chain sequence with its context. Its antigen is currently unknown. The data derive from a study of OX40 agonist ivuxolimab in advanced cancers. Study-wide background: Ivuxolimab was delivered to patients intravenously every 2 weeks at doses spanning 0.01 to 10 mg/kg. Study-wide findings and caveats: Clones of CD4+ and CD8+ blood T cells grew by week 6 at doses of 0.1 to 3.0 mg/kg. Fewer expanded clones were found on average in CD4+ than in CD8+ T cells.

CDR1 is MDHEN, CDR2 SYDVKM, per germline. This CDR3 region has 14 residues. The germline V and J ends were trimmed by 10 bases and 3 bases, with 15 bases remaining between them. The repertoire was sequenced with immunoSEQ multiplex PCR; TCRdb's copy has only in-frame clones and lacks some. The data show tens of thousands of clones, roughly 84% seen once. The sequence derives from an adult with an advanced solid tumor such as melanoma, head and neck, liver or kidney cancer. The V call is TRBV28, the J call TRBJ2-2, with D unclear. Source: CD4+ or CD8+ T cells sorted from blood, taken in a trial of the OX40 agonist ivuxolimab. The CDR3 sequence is CATHRRFDTGELFF. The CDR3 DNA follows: TGTGCCACCCATCGGCGGTTCGACACCGGGGAGCTGTTTTTT.